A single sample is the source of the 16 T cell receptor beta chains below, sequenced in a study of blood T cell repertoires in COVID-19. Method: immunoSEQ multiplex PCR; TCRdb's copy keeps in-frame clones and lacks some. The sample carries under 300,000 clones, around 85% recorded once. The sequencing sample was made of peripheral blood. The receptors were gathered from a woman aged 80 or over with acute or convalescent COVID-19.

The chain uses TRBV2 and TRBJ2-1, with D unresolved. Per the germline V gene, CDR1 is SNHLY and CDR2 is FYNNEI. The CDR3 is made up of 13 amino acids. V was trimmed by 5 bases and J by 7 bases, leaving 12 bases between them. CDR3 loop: CASSYLQSNEQFF. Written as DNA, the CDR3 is TGTGCCAGCAGTTACCTACAGAGTAATGAGCAGTTCTTC.

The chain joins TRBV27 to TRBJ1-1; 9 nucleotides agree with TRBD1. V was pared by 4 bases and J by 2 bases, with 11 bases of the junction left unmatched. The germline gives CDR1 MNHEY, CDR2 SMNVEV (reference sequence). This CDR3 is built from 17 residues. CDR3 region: CASSSRTGVRGNTEAFF. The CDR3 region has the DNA TGTGCCAGCAGTTCCAGGACAGGGGTTAGAGGAAACACTGAAGCTTTCTTT.

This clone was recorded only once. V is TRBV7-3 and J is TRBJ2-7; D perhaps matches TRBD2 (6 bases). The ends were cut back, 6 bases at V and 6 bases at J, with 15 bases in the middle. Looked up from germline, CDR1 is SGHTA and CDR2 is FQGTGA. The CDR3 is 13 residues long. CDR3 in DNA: TGTGCCAGCAGTATTAAGCCCGGGAGCGAGCAGTACTTC. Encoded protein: CASSIKPGSEQYF.

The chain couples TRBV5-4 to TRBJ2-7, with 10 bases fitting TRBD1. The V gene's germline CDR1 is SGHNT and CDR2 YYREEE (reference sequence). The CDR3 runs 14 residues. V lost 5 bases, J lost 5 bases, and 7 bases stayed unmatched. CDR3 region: CASRPGQGRDEQYF. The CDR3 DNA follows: TGTGCCAGCAGACCGGGACAGGGGAGGGACGAGCAGTACTTC.

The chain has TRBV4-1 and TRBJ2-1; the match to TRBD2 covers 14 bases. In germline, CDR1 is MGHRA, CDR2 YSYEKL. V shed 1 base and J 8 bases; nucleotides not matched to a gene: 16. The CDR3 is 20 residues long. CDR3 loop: CASSQVTLLPGTSGGYEQFF. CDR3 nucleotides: TGCGCCAGCAGCCAAGTCACGCTACTGCCCGGGACTAGCGGGGGTTATGAGCAGTTCTTC.

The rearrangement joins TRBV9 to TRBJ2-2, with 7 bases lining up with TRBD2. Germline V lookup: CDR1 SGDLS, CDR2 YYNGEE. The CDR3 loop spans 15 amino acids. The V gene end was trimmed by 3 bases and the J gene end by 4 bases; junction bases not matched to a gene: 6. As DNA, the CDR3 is TGTGCCAGCAGCGCCCAGGGACTATCCACCGGGGAGCTGTTTTTT. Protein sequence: CASSAQGLSTGELFF. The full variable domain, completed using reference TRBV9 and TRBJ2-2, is DSGVTQTPKHLITATGQRVTLRCSPRSGDLSVYWYQQSLDQGLQFLIQYYNGEERAKGNILERFSAQQFPDLHSELNLSSLELGDSALYFCASSAQGLSTGELFFGEGSRLTVL.

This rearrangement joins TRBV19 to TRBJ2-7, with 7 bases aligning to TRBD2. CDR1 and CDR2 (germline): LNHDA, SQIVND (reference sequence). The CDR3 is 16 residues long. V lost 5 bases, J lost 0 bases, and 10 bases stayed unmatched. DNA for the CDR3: TGTGCCAGTAGTTCCCGGGCTAGCGGCCGCTCCTACGAGCAGTACTTC. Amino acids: CASSSRASGRSYEQYF.

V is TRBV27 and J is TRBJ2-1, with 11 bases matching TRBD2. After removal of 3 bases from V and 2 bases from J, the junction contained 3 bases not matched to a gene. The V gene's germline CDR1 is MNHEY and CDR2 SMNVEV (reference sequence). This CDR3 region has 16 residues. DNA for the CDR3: TGTGCCAGCAGTTTCCAACTAGCGGGGGCCTACAATGAGCAGTTCTTC. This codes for CASSFQLAGAYNEQFF.

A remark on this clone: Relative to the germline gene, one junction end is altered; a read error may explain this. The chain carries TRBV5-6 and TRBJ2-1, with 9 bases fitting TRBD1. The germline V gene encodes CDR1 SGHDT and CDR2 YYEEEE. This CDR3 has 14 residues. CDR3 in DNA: TGTGCCAGCAGCCCTGGTGGTCTGGGGGACAGGGATCTCTTC. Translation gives CASSPGGLGDRDLF.

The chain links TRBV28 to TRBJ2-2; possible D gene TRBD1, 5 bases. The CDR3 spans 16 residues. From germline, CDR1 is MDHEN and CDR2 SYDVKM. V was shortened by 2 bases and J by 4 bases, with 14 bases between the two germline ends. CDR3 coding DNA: TGTGCCAGCAGTTTAGTCAGGGCCCCCCTCACCGGGGAGCTGTTTTTT. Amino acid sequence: CASSLVRAPLTGELFF.

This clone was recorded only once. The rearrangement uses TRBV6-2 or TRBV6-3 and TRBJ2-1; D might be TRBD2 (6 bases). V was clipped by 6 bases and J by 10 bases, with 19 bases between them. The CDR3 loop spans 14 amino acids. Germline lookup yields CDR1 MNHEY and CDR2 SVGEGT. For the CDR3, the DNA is TGTGCCAGCAGCCTCGGGCTGAGGGGAGGCGAGCAGTTCTTC. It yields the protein CASSLGLRGGEQFF.

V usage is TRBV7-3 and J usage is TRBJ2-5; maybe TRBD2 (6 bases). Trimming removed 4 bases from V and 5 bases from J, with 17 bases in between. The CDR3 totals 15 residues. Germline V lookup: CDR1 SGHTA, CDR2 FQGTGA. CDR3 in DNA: TGTGCCAGCAGCTCGGGTGGGGGACTCGGGGAGACCCAGTACTTC. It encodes CASSSGGGLGETQYF.

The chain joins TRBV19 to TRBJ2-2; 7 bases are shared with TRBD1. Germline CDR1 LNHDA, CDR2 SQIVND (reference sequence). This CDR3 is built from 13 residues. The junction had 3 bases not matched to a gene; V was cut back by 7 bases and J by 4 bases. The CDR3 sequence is CASMAGGTGELFF. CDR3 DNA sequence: TGTGCCAGTATGGCAGGGGGCACCGGGGAGCTGTTTTTT. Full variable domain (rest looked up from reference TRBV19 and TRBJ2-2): DGGITQSPKYLFRKEGQNVTLSCEQNLNHDAMYWYRQDPGQGLRLIYYSQIVNDFQKGDIAEGYSVSREKKESFPLTVTSAQKNPTAFYLCASMAGGTGELFFGEGSRLTVL.

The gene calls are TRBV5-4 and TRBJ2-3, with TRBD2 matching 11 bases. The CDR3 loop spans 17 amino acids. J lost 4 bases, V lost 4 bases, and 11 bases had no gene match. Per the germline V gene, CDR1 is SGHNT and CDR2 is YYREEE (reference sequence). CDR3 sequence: CASSPRLAGSLADTQYF. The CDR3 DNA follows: TGTGCCAGCAGCCCGCGACTAGCGGGGTCTCTCGCAGATACGCAGTATTTT.

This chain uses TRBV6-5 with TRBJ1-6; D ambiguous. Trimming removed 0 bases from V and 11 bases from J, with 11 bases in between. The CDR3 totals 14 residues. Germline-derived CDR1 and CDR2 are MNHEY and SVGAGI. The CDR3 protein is CASSYSSLATPLHF. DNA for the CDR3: TGTGCCAGCAGTTACTCGTCGCTGGCCACACCCCTCCACTTT.

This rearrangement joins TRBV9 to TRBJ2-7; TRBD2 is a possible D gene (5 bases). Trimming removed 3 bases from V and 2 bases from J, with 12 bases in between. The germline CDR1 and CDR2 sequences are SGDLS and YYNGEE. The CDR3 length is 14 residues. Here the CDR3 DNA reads TGTGCCAGCAGCGCTAGCCCGACTACCTACGAGCAGTACTTC. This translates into CASSASPTTYEQYF. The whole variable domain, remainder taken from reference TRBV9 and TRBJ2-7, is DSGVTQTPKHLITATGQRVTLRCSPRSGDLSVYWYQQSLDQGLQFLIQYYNGEERAKGNILERFSAQQFPDLHSELNLSSLELGDSALYFCASSASPTTYEQYFGPGTRLTVT.